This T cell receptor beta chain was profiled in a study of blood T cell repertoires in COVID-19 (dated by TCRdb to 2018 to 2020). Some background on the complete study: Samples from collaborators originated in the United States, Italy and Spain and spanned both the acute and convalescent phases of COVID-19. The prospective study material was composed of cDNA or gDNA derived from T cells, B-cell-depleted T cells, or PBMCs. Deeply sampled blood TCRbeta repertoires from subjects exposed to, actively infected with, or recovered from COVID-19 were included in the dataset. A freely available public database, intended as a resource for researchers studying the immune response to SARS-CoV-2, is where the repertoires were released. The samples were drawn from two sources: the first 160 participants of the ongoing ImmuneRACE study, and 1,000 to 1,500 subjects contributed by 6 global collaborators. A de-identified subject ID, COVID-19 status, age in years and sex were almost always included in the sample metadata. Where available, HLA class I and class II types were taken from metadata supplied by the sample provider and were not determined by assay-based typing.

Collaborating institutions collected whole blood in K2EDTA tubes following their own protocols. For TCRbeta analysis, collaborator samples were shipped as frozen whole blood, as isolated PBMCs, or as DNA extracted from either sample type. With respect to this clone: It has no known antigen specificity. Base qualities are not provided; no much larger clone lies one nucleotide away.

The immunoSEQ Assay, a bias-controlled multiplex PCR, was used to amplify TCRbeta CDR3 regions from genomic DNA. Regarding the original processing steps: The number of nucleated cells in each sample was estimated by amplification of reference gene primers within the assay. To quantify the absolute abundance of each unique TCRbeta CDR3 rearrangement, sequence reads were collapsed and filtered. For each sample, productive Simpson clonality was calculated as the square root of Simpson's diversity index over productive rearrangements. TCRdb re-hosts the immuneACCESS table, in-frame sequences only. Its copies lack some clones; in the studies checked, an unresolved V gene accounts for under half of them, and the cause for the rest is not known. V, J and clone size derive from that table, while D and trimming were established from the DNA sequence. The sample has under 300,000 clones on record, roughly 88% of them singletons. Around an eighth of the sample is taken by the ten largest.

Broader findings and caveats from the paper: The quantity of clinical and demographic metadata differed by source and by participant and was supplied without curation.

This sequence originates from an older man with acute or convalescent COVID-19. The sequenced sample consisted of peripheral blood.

The CDR3 amino acid sequence is: CASSGKQGTGYTF. The DNA sequence is given as TGTGCCAGTAGTGGGAAACAGGGCACTGGCTACACCTTC. The V and J genes are TRBV19 and TRBJ1-2; the D gene is possibly TRBD1, with 6 bases matching. From the germline V gene (reference sequence), CDR1 is LNHDA and CDR2 is SQIVND. The CDR3 spans 13 residues, from the cysteine through the phenylalanine. Only CDR3 DNA is held: 39 bases, read in frame from base 1. V loses 5 bases of germline sequence and J loses 7 bases, and the interval between the two ends is 14 bases.